This T cell receptor beta chain was recovered during a study of T cells after yellow fever vaccination. CDR1 and CDR2 (germline): SQVTM, ANQGSEA. The V end was cut by 4 bases, the J end by 0 bases, with 10 bases between. This CDR3 comprises 15 residues. Study-wide results and limits: The CD4 compartment and the CD8 compartment contained a small share of clonotypes in common.

As TCR cDNA was made by 5'RACE template switching, a universal primer site and UMIs were added. TCRdb re-called the 5' RACE reads through MiXCR, storing one row per CDR3 protein. The sample contains approximately 300,000 distinct CDR3 sequences, approximately 7% of which appear only once. Note on this clonotype: Antigen unknown.

The chain links TRBV29-1 to TRBJ2-6; D is unresolved. The sequence was obtained from a man aged 18 to 29 who received the YFV17D yellow fever vaccine. Here the sequenced sample was PBMCs, taken around 45 days after the first yellow fever vaccination. CDR3 protein: CSVVSQASGANVLTF. The CDR3, as DNA: TGCAGCGTTGTTTCCCAGGCCTCTGGGGCCAACGTCCTGACTTTC.